This T cell receptor (beta chain) is from a study of T-cell memory formation after mild COVID-19. In its sample, this clonotype was seen a few times. Its matching antigen is unknown. Notes on the study in general: Later expanders leaned toward CD4+, whereas clones contracting from day 15 to 85 were balanced CD4/CD8. Pre-infection memory held some responding clones, suggesting pre-existing cross-reactive T cells responded.

A single record per CDR3 protein comes from TCRdb applying MiXCR to the 5' RACE reads. Altogether a few hundred thousand distinct CDR3 sequences are present, roughly 22% being singletons, with the ten largest covering around 7.7%. The CDR3 contains 16 residues. Germline lookup yields CDR1 SGDLS and CDR2 YYNGEE. V gave up 0 bases and J gave up 6 bases; unmatched junction bases: 6. This chain joins TRBV9 and TRBJ2-1; 10 nucleotides align to TRBD2. The TCR was taken from an adult woman who had mild COVID-19 (a few samples of this study predate the infection). Cell type and time point are not known. The source material was PBMCs or a T cell subset sorted from them (not recorded which). CDR3: CASSVDKSGGANEQFF. DNA of the CDR3: TGTGCCAGCAGCGTAGATAAAAGCGGGGGGGCCAATGAGCAGTTCTTC.